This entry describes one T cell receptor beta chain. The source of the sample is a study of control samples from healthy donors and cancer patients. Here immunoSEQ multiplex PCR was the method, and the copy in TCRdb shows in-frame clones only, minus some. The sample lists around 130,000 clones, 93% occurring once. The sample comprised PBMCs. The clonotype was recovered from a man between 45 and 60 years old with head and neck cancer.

In DNA, the CDR3 is TGTGCCAGCAGTTCGGACTCGGGCGGGGCTTTCTTT. Its protein product is CASSSDSGGAFF. The chain combines TRBV6-6 with TRBJ1-1; D gene ambiguous. Germline CDR1 reads MNHNY; CDR2 reads SVGAGI (reference sequence). The V end was cut by 4 bases, the J end by 11 bases, with 14 bases between. The CDR3 has 12 amino acids.